The 11 T cell receptor beta chains in this list originate from one sample, sequenced in a study of T cell clusters in autoimmune cytopenias. TRB was amplified from around 0.25 ug of peripheral blood genomic DNA per sample. TRB rearrangements were amplified by touch-down multiplex PCR with mixed TRB-A/B primers. TCRdb processed the multiplex PCR reads again and assigns one entry to each CDR3 protein, with no DNA. The table lists about 8,200 distinct CDR3 sequences, with around 30% in the top ten. The sequenced sample was peripheral blood. All receptors come from a human donor with an autoimmune cytopenia or autoimmune hepatitis (not recorded which).

J is TRBJ2-3 and V is TRBV12-3 or TRBV12-4; TCRdb calls TRBD2, which cannot be checked without DNA. The CDR3 contains 14 residues. CDR3 region: CASSLAGAGDTQYF.

This clonotype shows up as medium-sized (0.01 to 0.1%) by frequency. The chain carries TRBV18 and TRBJ2-1; TCRdb names TRBD2, which stays unverified in the absence of DNA. The germline gives CDR1 KGHSH, CDR2 LQKENI. The CDR3 length is 15 residues. The CDR3 sequence is CASSRGVGRYNEQFF.

Judged by frequency, this clonotype is medium-sized. The chain uses TRBV29-1 and TRBJ1-1; as DNA is missing, the TRBD1 call by TCRdb cannot be tested. Per the germline V gene, CDR1 is SQVTM and CDR2 is ANQGSEA. CDR3 length equals 15 residues. The CDR3 loop reads CSVFHGTTGGTEAFF.

V gene TRBV12-3 or TRBV12-4 combines with J gene TRBJ1-1. The CDR3 is made up of 12 amino acids. CDR3: CASSAEYTEAFF.

This clonotype shows up as medium-sized by frequency. The genes are TRBV13 and TRBJ2-1; without DNA, the TCRdb call of TRBD2 cannot be checked. The germline V gene encodes CDR1 PRHDT and CDR2 FYEKMQ (reference sequence). This CDR3 is 15 amino acids long. CDR3 loop: CASSLGTSGYNEQFF.

The rearrangement links TRBV5-1 to TRBJ2-7. There are 13 residues in the CDR3. CDR1 is SGHRS and CDR2 is YFSETQ in the germline V gene. CDR3 protein: CASSLGSHYEQYF.

The genes are TRBV12-3 or TRBV12-4 and TRBJ1-2. This CDR3 comprises 12 residues. This CDR3 is CASSSQIYGYTF.

CDR3 loop: CATRLGTSGSNEQFF. V gene TRBV15 combines with J gene TRBJ2-1; the TCRdb call, TRBD2, lacks DNA for checking. The CDR3 contains 15 residues. The germline V gene has CDR1 LNHNV and CDR2 YYDKDF (reference sequence).

The chain joins TRBV28 to TRBJ1-3. This CDR3 is built from 16 residues. Germline CDR1 and CDR2: MDHEN and SYDVKM. The CDR3: CASSLWGTALGNTIYF. The full variable domain, in which reference TRBV28 and TRBJ1-3 provide the parts outside the CDR3, is DVKVTQSSRYLVKRTGEKVFLECVQDMDHENMFWYRQDPGLGLRLIYFSYDVKMKEKGDIPEGYSVSREKKERFSLILESASTNQTSMYLCASSLWGTALGNTIYFGEGSWLTVV.

The chain carries TRBV18 and TRBJ2-2; TCRdb lists TRBD2, though no DNA is available to test this call. The CDR3 has 16 residues. The germline gives CDR1 KGHSH, CDR2 LQKENI. The CDR3: CASSGSGITNTGELFF.

This clonotype is deemed medium-sized by its frequency. The chain joins TRBV6-5 to TRBJ1-1; the D call of TRBD1 rests on TCRdb alone, since no DNA is present to check it. This CDR3 has 16 amino acids. The V gene's germline CDR1 is MNHEY and CDR2 SVGAGI. CDR3: CASSYSGTGMGTEAFF.